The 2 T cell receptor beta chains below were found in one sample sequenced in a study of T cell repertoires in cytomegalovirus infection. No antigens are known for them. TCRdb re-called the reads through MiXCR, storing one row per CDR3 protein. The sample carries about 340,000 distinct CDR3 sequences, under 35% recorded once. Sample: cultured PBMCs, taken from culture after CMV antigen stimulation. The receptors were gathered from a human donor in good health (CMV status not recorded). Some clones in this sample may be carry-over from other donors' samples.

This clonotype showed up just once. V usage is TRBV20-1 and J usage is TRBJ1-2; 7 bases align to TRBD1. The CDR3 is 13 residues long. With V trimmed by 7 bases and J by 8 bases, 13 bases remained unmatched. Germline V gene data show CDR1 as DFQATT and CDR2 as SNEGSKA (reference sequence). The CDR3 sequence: CSVLDRAGEGYTF. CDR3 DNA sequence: TGCAGTGTTCTAGACAGGGCAGGAGAGGGCTACACCTTC.

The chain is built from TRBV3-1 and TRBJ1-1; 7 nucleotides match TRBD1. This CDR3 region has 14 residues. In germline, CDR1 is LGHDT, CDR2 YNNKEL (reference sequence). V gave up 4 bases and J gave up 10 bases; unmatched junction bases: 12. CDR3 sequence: CASSPTWDSPGAFF. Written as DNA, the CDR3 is TGTGCCAGCAGCCCAACCTGGGACAGTCCTGGAGCTTTCTTT.